The 25 T cell receptor beta chains below all came from one sample that was sequenced in a study of T cell responses to AZD1222 COVID-19 vaccine. This table comes from immunoSEQ multiplex PCR, and its TCRdb copy is limited to in-frame clones, with some not included. Here the sample spans just under 95,000 clones, approximately 91% being singletons. Here the sequenced sample was peripheral blood, taken on day 0 of AZD1222 vaccination. The source is an adult in good health.

This chain connects TRBV30 to TRBJ1-6; D unresolved. V lost 5 bases to trimming and J lost 6 bases, with 17 bases between them. The CDR3 is 15 amino acids. CDR1 is GTSNPN and CDR2 is SVGIG in the germline V gene (reference sequence). Here the CDR3 reads CAWARAASINSPLHF. DNA of the CDR3: TGTGCCTGGGCGCGCGCGGCAAGTATTAATTCACCCCTCCACTTT.

V and J are TRBV5-1 and TRBJ2-5; D gene unclear. This CDR3 is built from 15 residues. The V gene lost 0 bases and the J gene lost 2 bases, with 11 bases spanning the gap. From germline, CDR1 is SGHRS and CDR2 YFSETQ. The CDR3 DNA sequence: TGCGCCAGCAGCTTGGCCGCTGGCCCACAAGAGACCCAGTACTTC. Protein sequence: CASSLAAGPQETQYF.

As DNA, the CDR3 is TGTGCCAGTAGACCAACAGGAACTAACTATGGCTACACCTTC. Amino acid sequence: CASRPTGTNYGYTF. The chain uses TRBV19 and TRBJ1-2; a weak D match, TRBD1 (5 bases). Trimming pared 6 bases from V and 0 bases from J, leaving 11 bases between. This CDR3 spans 14 amino acids. Germline CDR1 reads LNHDA; CDR2 reads SQIVND (reference sequence).

The chain is built from TRBV18 and TRBJ2-7; 9 bases fit TRBD1. This CDR3 spans 13 amino acids. Germline values: CDR1 KGHSH, CDR2 LQKENI. J lost 3 bases, V lost 5 bases, and 2 bases had no gene match. DNA for the CDR3: TGTGCCAGCTCATCGGGACAGGGCTACGAGCAGTACTTC. It codes for CASSSGQGYEQYF.

The rearrangement joins TRBV4-3 to TRBJ2-5; D may correspond to TRBD1 or TRBD2 (5 bases each). The CDR3 extends over 14 amino acids. CDR1 and CDR2 (germline): LGHNA, YSLEER. V was cut by 0 bases and J by 5 bases, with 10 bases left in between. Here the CDR3 reads CASSQDWGIETQYF. CDR3 in DNA: TGCGCCAGCAGCCAAGATTGGGGGATCGAGACCCAGTACTTC.

The chain couples TRBV5-8 to TRBJ1-6; 10 bases map to TRBD1. In germline, CDR1 is SGHTS, CDR2 YDEGEE. Trimming at V came to 4 bases and at J to 13 bases, leaving 8 bases not matched to a gene. This CDR3 has 14 residues. The CDR3 DNA follows: TGTGCCAGCAGCCCGGGACAGGGGCTTTACCCCCTCCACTTT. Translating it yields CASSPGQGLYPLHF.

V gene TRBV3-1 (or the pseudogene TRBV3-2) combines with J gene TRBJ2-2; 15 nucleotides line up with TRBD2. Losses at the gene ends were 3 bases for V and 0 bases for J; bases not matched to a gene: 11. The CDR3 loop spans 21 amino acids. Per germline, CDR1 LGHDT and CDR2 YNNKEL (reference sequence). CDR3 sequence reads: CASSQVKPGLAGGPNTGELFF. The CDR3 DNA reads TGTGCCAGCAGCCAGGTTAAACCGGGACTAGCGGGGGGACCGAACACCGGGGAGCTGTTTTTT.

The V gene is TRBV19, the J gene TRBJ2-7; the match to TRBD1 covers 9 bases. The CDR3 has 15 amino acids. The ends lost 7 bases at V and 3 bases at J; junction bases unmatched: 10. Germline V gene sequence: CDR1 LNHDA, CDR2 SQIVND (reference sequence). CDR3 coding DNA: TGTGCCAGTACCCGGACGGGACAGGGCGGCTACGAGCAGTACTTC. Its translation is CASTRTGQGGYEQYF.

This chain connects TRBV27 to TRBJ1-2; no definite D call. V lost 1 base, J lost 2 bases, and 5 bases lay in between. Germline CDR1 and CDR2: MNHEY and SMNVEV (reference sequence). The CDR3 runs to 13 residues. The CDR3 DNA sequence: TGTGCCAGCAGTTTATGGGGAAACTATGGCTACACCTTC. Translation: CASSLWGNYGYTF.

CDR3 loop: CASSLFPWAEAFF. In DNA form, the CDR3 reads TGTGCCAGCAGCTTATTCCCTTGGGCTGAAGCTTTCTTT. This sequence joins TRBV7-2 and TRBJ1-1; the D is unclear. The germline CDR1 and CDR2 sequences are SGHTA and FQGNSA. Trimming took off 2 bases at V and 6 bases at J, with 10 bases between the two ends. There are 13 residues in the CDR3.

The chain combines TRBV6-2 or TRBV6-3 with TRBJ1-1; 9 bases map to TRBD1. CDR1 is MNHEY and CDR2 is SVGEGT in the germline V gene. The CDR3 is made up of 15 amino acids. Losses at the gene ends were 6 bases for V and 6 bases for J; bases not matched to a gene: 11. CDR3 region: CASSLVGQGIPEAFF. The CDR3 coding sequence is TGTGCCAGCAGCCTGGTGGGACAGGGAATTCCTGAAGCTTTCTTT.

The chain links TRBV10-3 to TRBJ2-3, with D perhaps matching TRBD1 (5 bases). V lost 7 bases, J lost 2 bases, and 13 bases lay in between. Germline assignment: CDR1 ENHRY and CDR2 SYGVKD. The CDR3 is made up of 14 amino acids. The CDR3 nucleotides are TGTGCCATCATGGGGCAGGGAAACACAGATACGCAGTATTTT. Protein product: CAIMGQGNTDTQYF.

The chain carries TRBV4-1 and TRBJ1-1; D call uncertain. Germline V lookup: CDR1 MGHRA, CDR2 YSYEKL. V was clipped by 1 base and J by 2 bases, with 8 bases between them. CDR3 length equals 14 residues. The CDR3 reads CASSQARANTEAFF. The CDR3 DNA sequence: TGCGCCAGCAGCCAAGCTAGGGCAAACACTGAAGCTTTCTTT.

The rearrangement uses TRBV3-1 (or the pseudogene TRBV3-2) and TRBJ2-1; no reliable D call. V lost 0 bases and J 1 base, leaving 7 bases between the germline ends. From germline, CDR1 is LGHDT and CDR2 YNNKEL (reference sequence). The CDR3 sequence is 15 residues long. The CDR3 here is CASSQDPGSYNEQFF. CDR3 DNA: TGTGCCAGCAGCCAAGACCCGGGTTCCTACAATGAGCAGTTCTTC.

J is TRBJ1-6 and V is TRBV4-1; D is unclear. This CDR3 comprises 16 residues. Germline CDR1 MGHRA, CDR2 YSYEKL. V lost 0 bases and J 6 bases, leaving 12 bases between the germline ends. The CDR3 region is CASSQDPGIGNSPLHF. CDR3 nucleotide sequence: TGCGCCAGCAGCCAAGATCCGGGAATAGGTAATTCACCCCTCCACTTT.

The chain employs TRBV7-2 and TRBJ1-4; D not resolved. The V gene lost 1 base and the J gene lost 3 bases, with 9 bases spanning the gap. This CDR3 spans 15 amino acids. Germline lookup yields CDR1 SGHTA and CDR2 FQGNSA. CDR3 sequence: CASSLGNSPNEKLFF. CDR3 bases: TGTGCCAGCAGCTTAGGAAACAGCCCTAATGAAAAACTGTTTTTT.

V usage is TRBV6-6 and J usage is TRBJ1-5; TRBD1 matches 10 bases. Germline V gene data show CDR1 as MNHNY and CDR2 as SVGAGI (reference sequence). CDR3 size: 17 residues. J lost 0 bases, V lost 5 bases, and 7 bases had no gene match. The CDR3 DNA reads TGTGCCAGCAGTCCCGAGGACAGGGGGTATAGCAATCAGCCCCAGCATTTT. Encoded protein: CASSPEDRGYSNQPQHF.

This chain links TRBV18 with TRBJ1-3; D unclear. Trimming removed 6 bases from V and 3 bases from J, with 9 bases in between. Germline assignment: CDR1 KGHSH and CDR2 LQKENI. The length of the CDR3 is 13 residues. The CDR3: CASSQGNGNTIYF. CDR3 sequence (DNA): TGTGCCAGCTCCCAAGGGAATGGAAACACCATATATTTT. Supplemented by reference TRBV18 and TRBJ1-3, the full variable domain reads NAGVMQNPRHLVRRRGQEARLRCSPMKGHSHVYWYRQLPEEGLKFMVYLQKENIIDESGMPKERFSAEFPKEGPSILRIQQVVRGDSAAYFCASSQGNGNTIYFGEGSWLTVV.

This clone was seen just once. V is TRBV14 and J is TRBJ1-2; 7 nucleotides line up with TRBD1. The CDR3 length is 13 residues. The ends lost 4 bases at V and 8 bases at J; junction bases unmatched: 7. Germline values: CDR1 SGHDN, CDR2 FVKESK. The CDR3 spells CASSPRTGHGYTF. DNA for the CDR3: TGTGCCAGCAGCCCCCGGACAGGCCACGGCTACACCTTC. Drawing the rest from reference TRBV14 and TRBJ1-2, the complete variable domain is EAGVTQFPSHSVIEKGQTVTLRCDPISGHDNLYWYRRVMGKEIKFLLHFVKESKQDESGMPNNRFLAERTGGTYSTLKVQPAELEDSGVYFCASSPRTGHGYTFGSGTRLTVV.

The rearrangement joins TRBV11-2 to TRBJ2-7; D possibly corresponds to TRBD1 (5 bases). CDR1 is SGHAT and CDR2 is FQNNGV in the germline V gene. The CDR3 has 16 residues. V gave up 1 base and J gave up 3 bases, with 16 bases separating them. The CDR3 reads CASSLGTGAGYYEQYF. CDR3 nucleotides: TGTGCCAGCAGCTTAGGCACAGGCGCTGGGTACTACGAGCAGTACTTC.

The table lists this clone with a count of one. This chain joins TRBV28 and TRBJ2-5; no clear D. V lost 4 bases and J 1 base, leaving 1 base between the germline ends. This CDR3 has 11 residues. From germline, CDR1 is MDHEN and CDR2 SYDVKM. The CDR3 region is CASSSQETQYF. CDR3 nucleotide sequence: TGTGCCAGCAGTTCCCAAGAGACCCAGTACTTC.

V is TRBV12-3 or TRBV12-4 and J is TRBJ1-1; D is undetermined. The CDR3 has 11 amino acids. Trimming took off 6 bases at V and 10 bases at J, with 12 bases between the two ends. The DNA of the CDR3 is TGTGCCAGCAGGACGTTAAAGGCAGCTTTCTTT. Its protein product is CASRTLKAAFF.

CDR3 amino acids: CASSAQGPTRPSGNTIYF. The CDR3 DNA sequence: TGTGCCAGCTCAGCCCAGGGCCCAACTCGGCCCTCTGGAAACACCATATATTTT. This chain uses TRBV18 with TRBJ1-3; tentatively, D is TRBD1 (5 bases). V shed 5 bases and J shed 0 bases, with 20 bases lying between them. The CDR3 is 18 amino acids. The germline gives CDR1 KGHSH, CDR2 LQKENI.

V gene TRBV5-1 combines with J gene TRBJ1-6; D unclear. Germline assignment: CDR1 SGHRS and CDR2 YFSETQ. Trimming stripped 0 bases from V and 9 bases from J, with 7 bases between. The CDR3 is 13 residues long. The CDR3, as DNA: TGCGCCAGCAGCTTGGCCATGGGTTCACCCCTCCACTTT. It specifies CASSLAMGSPLHF.

This clone was counted once. The V call is TRBV5-5, the J call TRBJ2-3; D uncertain. With 3 bases removed from V and 0 bases from J, the gap between germline ends came to 11 bases. The CDR3 totals 15 residues. Per the germline V gene, CDR1 is SGHKS and CDR2 is YYEKEE (reference sequence). The CDR3 loop is CASSYQPSSTDTQYF. The CDR3 DNA is TGTGCCAGCAGCTACCAGCCAAGTAGCACAGATACGCAGTATTTT.